This T cell receptor beta chain was sequenced during a study of patients and donors after allogeneic stem cell transplantation. TCRdb re-called the RT-PCR reads with MiXCR, one entry per CDR3 protein. The sample shows 2,200 or so distinct CDR3 sequences, under 40% of them seen only once. The germline V gene encodes CDR1 SEHNR and CDR2 FQNEAQ (reference sequence). Trimming left V 8 bases short and J 2 bases short, with 3 bases between. The CDR3 length is 10 residues. This clonotype originated in a human donor who was either an allogeneic HSCT recipient or a stem cell or donor lymphocyte infusion donor (not recorded which). It is not recorded whose cells these are; they may come from a transplant donor. The chain joins TRBV7-9 to TRBJ2-5; D gene unclear. The specimen sequenced was blood, either unsorted or a sorted T cell fraction (not recorded which). CDR3 in amino acids: CASGQETQYF. In nucleotides, the CDR3 is TGTGCCAGCGGTCAAGAGACCCAGTACTTC.